These T cell receptor beta chains were read from a single sample in a study of cytomegalovirus exposure and HLA in healthy donors. Clones were sequenced by immunoSEQ multiplex PCR, and TCRdb holds only the in-frame ones, with some missing. Here the sample spans about 150,000 clones, around three quarters being singletons. The material sequenced was PBMCs. These receptors were obtained from a man aged 35-49 years in good health and CMV-seronegative. Both conserved end residues are part of each CDR3. A D gene is named only where the DNA matches it firmly.

j_call v_call d_call cdr3_nt cdr3_aa
TRBJ1-4 TRBV28 - TGTGCCGGCGGAGGAAATGAAAAACTGTTTTTT CAGGGNEKLFF
TRBJ1-6 TRBV2 TRBD1 TGTGCCAGCAGGAACAGGGGTAGTGGCACCTATAATTCACCCCTCCACTTT CASRNRGSGTYNSPLHF
TRBJ2-5 TRBV25-1 - TGTGCCAGCAGTGGGGAAAGGGCAGGGGAGCAGTACTTC CASSGERAGEQYF
TRBJ1-5 TRBV6-4 - TGTGCCAGCAGTGACAGCCCCAATCAGCCCCAGCATTTT CASSDSPNQPQHF
TRBJ2-3 TRBV15 TRBD2 TGTGCCACCAGCAGAAGTAGCGGGAGTCCCACAGATACGCAGTATTTT CATSRSSGSPTDTQYF
TRBJ2-1 TRBV23-1 TRBD2 TGCGCCAGCTGGAGGATCAGGGTTCCTAGCGGGAGCCCCTACAATGAGCAGTTCTTC CASWRIRVPSGSPYNEQFF
TRBJ1-2 TRBV6-6 - TGTGCCAGCAGTTTCGACAGGCGCTATGGCTACACCTTC CASSFDRRYGYTF
TRBJ2-1 TRBV6-5 TRBD2 TGTGCCACCACCGGACTAGTGTCCTACAATGAGCAGTTCTTC CATTGLVSYNEQFF
TRBJ2-2 TRBV11-3 - TGTGCCAGCAGCTTTAGCAACTCGCCTTGGGACACCGGGGAGCTGTTTTTT CASSFSNSPWDTGELFF
TRBJ2-6 TRBV5-6 - TGTGCCAGCAGCTTGAGGGAGACGGGCAGAAGGGCCAACGTCCTGACTTTC CASSLRETGRRANVLTF
TRBJ1-4 TRBV5-1 - TGCGCCAGCAGCAAGAACTCAGGGGTCGCAAGGGAAAAACTGTTTTTT CASSKNSGVAREKLFF